Listed below are T cell receptor beta chains from one sample, sequenced in a study of shared clonotypes between healthy human individuals. Only in-frame clones appear in the TCRdb table, and some are missing; sequencing was by immunoSEQ multiplex PCR. The sample includes some 240,000 clones, approximately 65% of them seen just once. Sequenced input: memory CD4+ T cells sorted from blood. The receptors here all came from a man between 25 and 39 years old in good health. Both conserved end residues are part of each CDR3.

j_call	v_call	cdr3_aa
TRBJ1-5	TRBV28	CASSYPGPGVNQPQHF
TRBJ2-7	TRBV6-1	CASSEGRADEQYF
TRBJ1-1	TRBV5-4	CASSLVQPQGMNTEAFF
TRBJ1-1	TRBV19	CASSVWGLDTEAFF
TRBJ2-7	TRBV29-1	CSVQGSYEQYF
TRBJ2-5	TRBV5-1	CASSLGGSPGETQYF
TRBJ2-5	TRBV5-1	CASSGHGQGKRETQYF
TRBJ2-6	TRBV5-1	CASSSLPRDRMSSGANVLTF
TRBJ1-5	TRBV6-1	CASSRSNQPQHF
TRBJ2-3	TRBV9	CASSAKAVSGTDTQYF
TRBJ1-2	TRBV7-8	CASSRRAVGTWNNYGYTF
TRBJ2-7	TRBV19	CASSWLAGAGDEQYF
TRBJ2-7	TRBV15	CATSRDPGGQTDEQYF
TRBJ2-7	TRBV9	CASSSGLGPYEQYF
TRBJ2-1	TRBV5-1	CASSSYGDGPYNEQFF
TRBJ2-1	TRBV7-9	CASSLAAGTDNEQFF
TRBJ1-2	TRBV4-2	CASSLSGTGYGYTF
TRBJ1-5	TRBV4-2	CASSQSTGWSNQPQHF
TRBJ2-7	TRBV19	CASSLRLAGGYEQYF
TRBJ2-5	TRBV5-4	CASSPGTDQETQYF
TRBJ2-1	TRBV29-1	CSVEDTGQGARNEQFF
TRBJ2-7	TRBV9	CASSARQGESYEQYF
TRBJ2-3	TRBV20-1	CSAQPGDTQYF
TRBJ2-4	TRBV11-3	CASSPDPKDIQYF
TRBJ2-4	TRBV28	CASRFRDSLTKNIQYF
TRBJ2-6	TRBV18	CASAPGQRSGANVLTF
TRBJ2-3	TRBV28	CASSISTDTQYF
TRBJ2-2	TRBV5-1	CASSLDGTITGELFF
TRBJ2-5	TRBV28	CASSLGREETQYF
TRBJ1-3	TRBV5-6	CASSSINRDSRSGNTIYF
TRBJ1-2	TRBV7-2	CASSLFVSSGYTF
TRBJ2-1	TRBV7-9	CASSARQGAHLYNEQFF
TRBJ2-3	TRBV5-1	CASRRGGGSGDTQYF
TRBJ2-2	TRBV19	CASSPPPSGGPGELFF
TRBJ2-1	TRBV5-4	CASSLSVGQYNEQFF
TRBJ2-3	TRBV18	CASSPRGPGPIDTQYF
TRBJ2-7	TRBV5-5	CASSLELAGASEQYF
TRBJ2-2	TRBV19	CASSIRQTTGELFF
TRBJ2-2	TRBV27	CASSPLIGVGTGELFF
TRBJ2-7	TRBV6-1	CASSEQQLEREQYF
TRBJ2-1	TRBV9	CASSDGPTWYNEQFF
TRBJ2-7	TRBV7-8	CASSLSSFSSYEQYF
TRBJ2-3	TRBV11-2	CASSLDHTNTDTQYF
TRBJ1-5	TRBV5-1	CASSIGQGDQPQHF
TRBJ1-1	TRBV10-1	CASSEFGAGNTEAFF
TRBJ1-5	TRBV4-1	CASSQDDGYQPQHF
TRBJ2-1	TRBV10-3	CAISDLRSGGDNEQFF
TRBJ1-2	TRBV5-6	CASSSVTNTHYGYTF
TRBJ2-3	TRBV7-9	CASSSSGLSTDTQYF
TRBJ2-2	TRBV29-1	CSVGASGRNTGELFF
TRBJ2-2	TRBV2	CASSRLMGGITGELFF
TRBJ1-2	TRBV9	CASSSRTESNYGYTF
TRBJ1-4	TRBV6-1	CASSEAGHGSEGLFF